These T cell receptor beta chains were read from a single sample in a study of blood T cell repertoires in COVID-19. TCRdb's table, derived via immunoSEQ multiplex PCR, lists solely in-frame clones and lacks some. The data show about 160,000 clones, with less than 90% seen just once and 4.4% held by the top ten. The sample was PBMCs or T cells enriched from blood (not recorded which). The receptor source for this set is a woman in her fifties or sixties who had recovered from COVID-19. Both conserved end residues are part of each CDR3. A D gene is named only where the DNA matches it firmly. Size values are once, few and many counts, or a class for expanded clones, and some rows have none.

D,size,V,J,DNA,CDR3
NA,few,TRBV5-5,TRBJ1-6,TGTGCCAGCAGCTCTAGCCCCGGGAGGATTTCACCCCTCCACTTT,CASSSSPGRISPLHF
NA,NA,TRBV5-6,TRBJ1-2,TGTGCCAGCAGCTTTAGAGGGAACTATGGCTACACCTTC,CASSFRGNYGYTF
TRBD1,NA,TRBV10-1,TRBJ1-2,TGCGCCAGCAGCCGGGACAGAGGATATGGCTACACCTTC,CASSRDRGYGYTF
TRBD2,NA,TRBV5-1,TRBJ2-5,TGCGCCAGCAGCTTCACCAGCGGGGGGGTTTCAGAGACCCAGTACTTC,CASSFTSGGVSETQYF
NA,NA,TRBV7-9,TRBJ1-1,TGTGCCAGCAGCTTAGGAACATTACCGAACACTGAAGCTTTCTTT,CASSLGTLPNTEAFF
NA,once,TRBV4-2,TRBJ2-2,TGTGCCAGCAGCCAAGATCGGCTAGCTGGGGCCGGGGAGCTGTTTTTT,CASSQDRLAGAGELFF
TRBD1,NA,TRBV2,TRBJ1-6,TGTGCCAGCAGGGCGGACAGGGGGAATTCACCCCTCCACTTT,CASRADRGNSPLHF
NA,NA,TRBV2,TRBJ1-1,TGTGCCAGCAGTGTATTCAGGGGTGCAGGTTTCTTT,CASSVFRGAGFF
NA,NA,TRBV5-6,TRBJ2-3,TGTGCCAGCAGCACAGGGACCCTGGGCACAGATACGCAGTATTTT,CASSTGTLGTDTQYF
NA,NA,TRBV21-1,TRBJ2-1,TGTGCCAGCAGCATAGGACAGGGGAGCAATGAGCAGTTCTTC,CASSIGQGSNEQFF
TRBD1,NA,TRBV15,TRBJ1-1,TGTGCCACCAGCTACCAGCGGACAGGGAGAACTGAAGCTTTCTTT,CATSYQRTGRTEAFF